This T cell receptor beta chain stems from a study of CD8 T cells in Susac syndrome. The CDR3 covers 12 residues. The ends were cut back, 6 bases at V and 4 bases at J, with 9 bases in the middle. Germline V CDR1 and CDR2: MNHEY, SMNVEV (reference sequence). An input of about 0.5 to 1 ug of RNA was subjected to reverse transcription using random hexamers. Multiplex PCR with immunoSEQ amplified the TCR beta CDR3 across 54 Vbeta and 13 Jbeta. MiXCR was run by TCRdb on the immunoSEQ multiplex PCR reads, yielding one entry per CDR3 protein. The sample contains 250,000 to 300,000 distinct CDR3 sequences, around 85% of which appear only once. The patients serving as multiple sclerosis controls were treatment-naive. They had stable or active relapsing-remitting disease and fulfilled revised McDonald criteria. Bulk CD8+ and CD4+ cells came from magnetic negative isolation; CD8+ TEMRA by FACS.

The receptor comes from a human donor with multiple sclerosis. V gene TRBV27 combines with J gene TRBJ1-2; TRBD1 is a possible D gene (5 bases). Sequencing input: CD8+ T cells from PBMCs. CDR3 DNA sequence: TGTGCCAGCAGAGGGGCCGCCTATGGCTACACCTTC. Translating gives CASRGAAYGYTF.